The clone carrying this T cell receptor beta chain was observed a handful of times. A junction end diverges from the germline sequence, so it may reflect a read error. This entry comes from a study of spatial heterogeneity in lung cancer. TCRdb called the 5' RACE reads again in MiXCR, with one record for every CDR3 protein. Altogether about 87,000 distinct CDR3 sequences are present, roughly a fifth being singletons, with the ten largest covering less than 25%. The time point: blood at routine non-recurrence follow-up after resection. Germline V gene sequence: CDR1 SGHRS, CDR2 YFSETQ. The CDR3 consists of 15 residues.

V and J are TRBV5-1 and TRBJ2-3; 9 bases map to TRBD2. The sequence came from a male donor with early-stage non-small cell lung cancer. This material consisted of PBMCs, taken at follow-up. The CDR3 DNA reads as TGCGCCAGCAGCTTTGACGGGACTAGCAGAGATACGCAGTATTTT. Its protein product is CASSFDGTSRDTQYF.